This T cell receptor beta chain derives from a study of naive and memory T cell subsets. Study-wide points: Potentially, T cell activation and differentiation skew this RNA-based measurement.

The SP2 primer and nested alpha and beta constant region primers amplified ligated cDNA in four rounds. Alpha and beta constant region primers primed reverse transcription for blood and skin samples. One entry per CDR3 protein, called by TCRdb with MiXCR from the 5' RACE reads. This sample carries over 50,000 distinct CDR3 sequences, 6% to 8% of them seen once, and the ten largest clones take roughly 9.8%. The library had UMIs added by 3' ligation of an oligonucleotide to TCR cDNA. Adult healthy volunteers gave 2.5 ml peripheral blood for whole-blood RNA. Germline V gene data show CDR1 as SGHTA and CDR2 as FQGTGA. J lost 6 bases, V lost 8 bases, and 8 bases had no gene match. This CDR3 is 14 amino acids long. This clonotype appeared a few times. Its antigen remains unidentified.

The receptor comes from a female donor in good health. The chain is built from TRBV7-3 and TRBJ2-1, with TRBD2 matching over 9 bases. The CDR3 region has the DNA TGTGCCAGCGGTAGCGGGGGTGATTTCAATGAGCAGTTCTTC. Protein sequence: CASGSGGDFNEQFF. The variable domain in full, with the rest retrieved from reference TRBV7-3 and TRBJ2-1, is GAGVSQTPSNKVTEKGKYVELRCDPISGHTALYWYRQSLGQGPEFLIYFQGTGAADDSGLPNDRFFAVRPEGSVSTLKIQRTERGDSAVYLCASGSGGDFNEQFFGPGTRLTVL.